The rows below give T cell receptor beta chains drawn from one sample of a study of human T cells and chemical hapten exposure. TCRdb processed the RACE reads anew with MiXCR; each CDR3 protein has one entry. The sample carries more than 250,000 distinct CDR3 sequences, 7.5% to 9% recorded once. Sample: whole blood, taken in connection with sensitization to the hapten diphenylcyclopropenone (DPC). These receptors were obtained from a man in his late teens or twenties with alopecia areata. Some clones in this sample may be carry-over from other donors' samples. Each CDR3 is given with its conserved first and last residue. A D gene is named only where the DNA matches it firmly. For some rows the clone size is stated as once, few or many, or as a class when expanded; others skip it.

V	J	length	D	size	CDR3	DNA
TRBV6-2/TRBV6-3	TRBJ2-1	14	-	few	CASTLHSPYNEQFF	TGTGCCAGCACCCTCCATTCCCCTTACAATGAGCAGTTCTTC
TRBV7-6	TRBJ2-5	14	TRBD2	many	CASSLAGLAKTQYF	TGTGCCAGCAGCTTAGCGGGACTAGCAAAGACCCAGTACTTC
TRBV12-3/TRBV12-4	TRBJ1-3	15	-	few	CASRRLTPSGNTIYF	TGTGCCAGCCGGAGACTTACTCCCTCTGGAAACACCATATATTTT
TRBV12-3/TRBV12-4	TRBJ1-3	18	-	few	CASSLARGGAYPRGAIYF	TGTGCCAGCAGTTTAGCGCGCGGCGGGGCTTACCCCCGGGGGGCCATATATTTT
TRBV7-6	TRBJ2-3	10	-	-	CAAGSDTQYF	TGTGCCGCCGGAAGTGATACGCAGTATTTT
TRBV2	TRBJ2-3	17	-	few	CASSDRVSGTSTDTQYF	TGTGCCAGCAGTGATCGAGTTAGCGGTACTAGCACAGATACGCAGTATTTT
TRBV6-2/TRBV6-3	TRBJ2-3	15	-	few	CASSLDSRFTDTQYF	TGTGCCAGCAGTCTGGACTCACGGTTTACAGATACGCAGTATTTT
TRBV7-8	TRBJ2-5	15	TRBD1	-	CASSAGTGGKETQYF	TGTGCCAGCAGCGCAGGGACAGGGGGCAAAGAGACCCAGTACTTC
TRBV20-1	TRBJ2-2	16	TRBD2	-	CSARDRLAGVTGELFF	TGCAGTGCTAGAGATCGGCTAGCGGGCGTCACCGGGGAGCTGTTTTTT
TRBV12-3/TRBV12-4	TRBJ2-2	16	TRBD2	few	CASSGLAGGPSGELFF	TGTGCCAGCAGCGGACTAGCGGGGGGGCCTTCCGGGGAGCTGTTTTTT
TRBV25-1	TRBJ2-4	13	TRBD1	few	CASSEGDRNIQYF	TGTGCCAGCAGTGAGGGGGACAGAAACATTCAGTACTTC
TRBV7-3	TRBJ1-1	14	TRBD1	few	CASSSDREGTEAFF	TGTGCCAGCAGCTCGGACAGGGAGGGGACTGAAGCTTTCTTT
TRBV7-9	TRBJ2-3	13	-	-	CASSRTYTDTQYF	TGTGCCAGCAGCCGGACCTACACAGATACGCAGTATTTT
TRBV20-1	TRBJ1-2	13	-	many	CSARVVRGVGYTF	TGCAGTGCTAGAGTTGTGAGAGGGGTCGGCTACACCTTC
TRBV9	TRBJ2-2	14	-	few	CASSSVPRTGELFF	TGTGCCAGCAGCTCCGTCCCCCGCACCGGGGAGCTGTTTTTT
TRBV14	TRBJ1-1	14	-	few	CASSHPGAGRGAFF	TGTGCCAGCAGCCATCCGGGGGCGGGAAGAGGAGCTTTCTTT
TRBV29-1	TRBJ2-6	15	-	few	CSVVSRPSGANVLTF	TGCAGCGTTGTCTCCAGACCCTCTGGGGCCAACGTCCTGACTTTC
TRBV7-2	TRBJ2-3	15	-	many	CASSLAGASTDTQYF	TGCGCCAGCAGCTTGGCAGGGGCGAGCACAGATACGCAGTATTTT
TRBV20-1	TRBJ1-1	17	TRBD1	many	CSATRRDRGSENTEAFF	TGCAGTGCTACCCGACGGGACAGGGGGTCGGAGAACACTGAAGCTTTCTTT
TRBV25-1	TRBJ2-5	14	-	-	CASSHWRGQETQYF	TGTGCCAGCAGTCATTGGCGGGGACAAGAGACCCAGTACTTC
TRBV28	TRBJ2-3	15	-	-	CASSRSAGATDTQYF	TGTGCCAGCAGTCGATCAGCTGGGGCGACAGATACGCAGTATTTT
TRBV4-3	TRBJ1-1	16	-	few	CASSQEGRGRYTEAFF	TGCGCCAGCAGCCAAGAAGGACGGGGCAGGTACACTGAAGCTTTCTTT
TRBV19	TRBJ2-1	16	TRBD2	few	CASSKPGLPIHNEQFF	TGTGCCAGTAGCAAACCGGGACTACCGATCCACAATGAGCAGTTCTTC
TRBV20-1	TRBJ1-6	16	-	-	CSARGSGATYNSPLRF	TGCAGTGCTAGGGGTTCAGGGGCGACTTATAATTCACCCCTCCGCTTT
TRBV9	TRBJ2-1	14	-	-	CASSVGQSYNEQFF	TGTGCCAGCAGCGTAGGTCAATCCTACAATGAGCAGTTCTTC
TRBV11-1	TRBJ2-7	16	-	many	CASSLVGQLSSYEQYF	TGTGCCAGCAGCTTAGTAGGCCAACTAAGCTCCTACGAGCAGTACTTC
TRBV24-1	TRBJ2-5	13	-	many	CATRGSLGETQYF	TGTGCCACCAGGGGCAGCCTTGGGGAGACCCAGTACTTC
TRBV12-3/TRBV12-4	TRBJ2-1	14	-	few	CASSLSRVYNEQFF	TGTGCCAGCAGTTTATCTCGGGTTTACAATGAGCAGTTCTTC
TRBV9	TRBJ2-3	13	-	many	CASSVASTDTQYF	TGTGCCAGCAGCGTAGCGAGCACAGATACGCAGTATTTT
TRBV6-6	TRBJ1-1	12	-	few	CASSYTDSSAFF	TGTGCCAGCAGTTACACCGACAGTTCAGCTTTCTTT
TRBV7-2	TRBJ1-5	14	-	-	CASSGRGGHQPQHF	TGTGCCAGCAGCGGACGAGGGGGACATCAGCCCCAGCATTTT
TRBV20-1	TRBJ2-1	14	-	few	CSASGESSYNEQFF	TGCAGTGCTAGCGGGGAGAGCTCCTACAATGAGCAGTTCTTC
TRBV12-3/TRBV12-4	TRBJ1-1	14	TRBD1	many	CASSAGTVNTEAFF	TGTGCCAGCAGTGCCGGGACAGTGAACACTGAAGCTTTCTTT
TRBV7-3	TRBJ2-1	15	TRBD1	-	CASSPTGNEYNEQFF	TGTGCCAGCAGCCCGACAGGGAATGAGTACAATGAGCAGTTCTTC
TRBV14	TRBJ2-5	15	-	-	CASSQDHVNQETQYF	TGTGCCAGCAGCCAAGATCATGTAAATCAAGAGACCCAGTACTTC
TRBV6-1	TRBJ2-7	15	TRBD2	-	CASKLLAGSSYEQYF	TGTGCCAGCAAATTACTAGCGGGGAGCTCCTACGAGCAGTACTTC
TRBV7-9	TRBJ2-7	15	TRBD1	-	CASSAQGVFTYEQYF	TGTGCCAGCAGCGCACAGGGGGTTTTCACCTACGAGCAGTACTTC
TRBV5-1	TRBJ1-2	14	-	-	CASSPSQSNYGYTF	TGCGCCAGCAGCCCATCACAGAGCAACTATGGCTACACCTTC
TRBV3-1	TRBJ1-1	12	-	-	CASSQVQFEAFF	TGTGCCAGCAGCCAAGTCCAGTTTGAAGCTTTCTTT
TRBV20-1	TRBJ2-2	14	TRBD1	few	CSAMDRSNTGELFF	TGCAGTGCTATGGACAGGTCGAACACCGGGGAGCTGTTTTTT
TRBV7-9	TRBJ1-6	14	TRBD1	many	CASQGAPRNSPLHF	TGTGCCAGCCAGGGGGCGCCGAGGAATTCACCCCTCCACTTT
TRBV7-9	TRBJ1-2	14	-	many	CASSLDRSNYGYTF	TGTGCCAGCAGCTTAGACAGATCTAACTATGGCTACACCTTC
TRBV6-1	TRBJ2-1	15	TRBD2	-	CASSGTSGGGNEQFF	TGTGCCAGCAGTGGAACTAGCGGGGGTGGAAATGAGCAGTTCTTC
TRBV6-2/TRBV6-3	TRBJ2-7	14	TRBD2	many	CASSLTGTSIEQYF	TGTGCCAGCAGTCTAACCGGGACTAGCATCGAGCAGTACTTC
TRBV7-9	TRBJ2-7	18	TRBD1	-	CASSLVRYRGERSYEQYF	TGTGCCAGCAGCTTAGTGAGATACAGGGGAGAGAGGTCCTACGAGCAGTACTTC
TRBV11-2	TRBJ2-6	22	-	many	CASSSPPVTLGPLLSGANVLTF	TGTGCCAGCAGCTCCCCCCCCGTGACACTCGGCCCGCTATTATCTGGGGCCAACGTCCTGACTTTC
TRBV28	TRBJ2-5	13	-	few	CASRELEPETQYF	TGTGCCAGCAGGGAACTAGAACCGGAGACCCAGTACTTC
TRBV28	TRBJ2-1	12	-	few	CASSSPDRSCFF	TGTGCCAGCAGTTCCCCGGACAGAAGTTGCTTCTTC
TRBV28	TRBJ2-1	15	-	-	CASSSGGPPINEQFF	TGTGCCAGCAGCTCCGGGGGGCCACCAATCAATGAGCAGTTCTTC
TRBV7-3	TRBJ2-2	15	-	many	CASSFRGNNTGELFF	TGTGCCAGCAGCTTCCGGGGGAATAACACCGGGGAGCTGTTTTTT
TRBV5-1	TRBJ2-5	14	-	few	CASSAADSQETQYF	TGCGCCAGCAGCGCTGCGGACAGCCAAGAGACCCAGTACTTC
TRBV5-1	TRBJ1-1	16	-	few	CASSLRGYEKKTEAFF	TGCGCCAGCAGCTTGAGAGGGTACGAAAAAAAAACTGAAGCTTTCTTT
TRBV7-9	TRBJ2-1	15	TRBD1	-	CASRADRGQIDEQFF	TGTGCCAGCAGAGCTGACAGGGGGCAGATAGATGAGCAGTTCTTC
TRBV12-3/TRBV12-4	TRBJ1-1	12	-	many	CASNPDSTEAFF	TGTGCCAGCAATCCGGACTCAACTGAAGCTTTCTTT
TRBV4-1	TRBJ1-2	14	-	few	CASSQVGPRNGYTF	TGCGCCAGCAGCCAAGTCGGACCTAGGAATGGCTACACCTTC
TRBV10-3	TRBJ2-7	14	-	few	CAIRKTARSYEQYF	TGTGCCATCAGGAAGACGGCCCGGTCCTACGAGCAGTACTTC
TRBV7-9	TRBJ1-2	14	-	many	CASSLATPNYGYTF	TGTGCCAGCAGCTTAGCGACGCCAAACTATGGCTACACCTTC
TRBV7-8	TRBJ1-6	14	-	-	CASSLDSKPSPLHF	TGTGCCAGCAGCTTAGACAGCAAACCCTCACCCCTCCACTTT